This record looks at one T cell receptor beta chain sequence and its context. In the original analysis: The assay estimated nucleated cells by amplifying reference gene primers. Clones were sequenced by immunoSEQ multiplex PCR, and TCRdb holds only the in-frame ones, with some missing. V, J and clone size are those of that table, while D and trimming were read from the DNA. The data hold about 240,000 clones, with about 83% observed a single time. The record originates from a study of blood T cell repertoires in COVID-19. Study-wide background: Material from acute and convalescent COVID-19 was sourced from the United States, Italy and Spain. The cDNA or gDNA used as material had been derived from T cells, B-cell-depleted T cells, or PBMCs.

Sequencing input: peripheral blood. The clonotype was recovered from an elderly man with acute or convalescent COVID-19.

The CDR3 reads CASTLLQLQDGYTF. In nucleotides, the CDR3 is TGTGCCAGCACTTTACTTCAGTTACAGGATGGCTACACCTTC. The V and J genes are TRBV6-6 and TRBJ1-2, with D perhaps matching TRBD1 (5 bases). V was pared by 7 bases and J by 6 bases, with 18 bases between. The CDR3 covers 14 residues. Germline loops: CDR1 MNHNY, CDR2 SVGAGI (reference sequence).